One and the same sample provided the 3 T cell receptor beta chains below, sequenced in a study of CD8 T cells in Susac syndrome. After extraction with the RNeasy kit, roughly 0.45 to 1 ug of the RNA was reverse transcribed using random hexamers. TCRdb itself ran the immunoSEQ multiplex PCR reads through MiXCR, one entry per CDR3 protein. The sample records about 160,000 distinct CDR3 sequences, about 91% being singletons. The sequenced sample was CD4+ T cells from PBMCs. These TCRs come from a human donor in good health.

This chain links TRBV21-1 with TRBJ1-1; the D segment call TRBD1 is taken from the table without a DNA check. TRBV21-1 is shown as a pseudogene. The CDR3 has 15 amino acids. CDR3 region: CASSDRQGANTEAFF. CDR3 sequence (DNA): TGTGCCAGCAGCGACAGACAGGGGGCGAACACTGAAGCTTTCTTT.

The CDR3 region has the DNA TGTGCCAGCAGTTACTTAGAGGGCACGCAGCCCCAGCATTTT. This gives the protein CASSYLEGTQPQHF. This chain links TRBV6-6 with TRBJ1-5; D not resolved. The length of the CDR3 is 14 residues. Germline CDR1 reads MNHNY; CDR2 reads SVGAGI (reference sequence). Trimming removed 1 base at V and 7 bases at J, with 11 bases between.

The J gene is TRBJ2-1, the V gene TRBV9; D is possibly TRBD1 or TRBD2 (5 bases each). The germline V gene encodes CDR1 SGDLS and CDR2 YYNGEE. CDR3 length: 13 residues. The V end was cut by 2 bases, the J end by 7 bases, with 10 bases between. In DNA form, the CDR3 reads TGTGCCAGCAGCGTGGGACCTGAAAATGAGCAGTTCTTC. Translated: CASSVGPENEQFF.